These T cell receptor beta chains were read from a single sample in a study of cytomegalovirus exposure and HLA in healthy donors. Assay used: immunoSEQ multiplex PCR; TCRdb lists only in-frame clones, some missing. Of about 220,000 clones listed, over 80% are singletons. Material: PBMCs. The receptors derive from a woman aged 18-29 years in good health and CMV-seronegative. Both conserved end residues are part of each CDR3. A D gene is named only where the DNA matches it firmly. Clone size, where shown, is once, few, many, or a class for clones that have expanded.

cdr3_aa cdr3_nt j_call d_call v_call clone_size
CASSPGTGSGYTF TGTGCCAGCAGTCCCGGGACAGGGTCTGGCTACACCTTC TRBJ1-2 TRBD1 TRBV6-6 .
CASSLTLTINYGYTF TGTGCCAGCAGTTTGACCCTAACTATTAACTATGGCTACACCTTC TRBJ1-2 . TRBV28 .
CASLGGTYPRNQPQHF TGTGCCTCCCTGGGGGGGACCTACCCCCGCAATCAGCCCCAGCATTTT TRBJ1-5 . TRBV19 .
CAWSAGGAGANVLTF TGTGCCTGGTCGGCGGGAGGGGCTGGGGCCAACGTCCTGACTTTC TRBJ2-6 TRBD2 TRBV30 .
CASSLQGPTTEAFF TGTGCCAGCAGCCTCCAGGGCCCTACCACTGAAGCTTTCTTT TRBJ1-1 . TRBV7-3 .
CASTRETPNTGELFF TGTGCCAGTACGAGGGAGACGCCGAACACCGGGGAGCTGTTTTTT TRBJ2-2 . TRBV2 .
CSVEGITGNEQFF TGCAGCGTTGAAGGAATTACAGGGAATGAGCAGTTCTTC TRBJ2-1 . TRBV29-1 once
CASSLSGGLETQYF TGTGCCAGCAGTTTATCGGGGGGGCTAGAGACCCAGTACTTC TRBJ2-5 . TRBV27 .
CASSEYVAGWVFF TGTGCCAGCAGTGAATACGTAGCGGGATGGGTGTTCTTC TRBJ2-1 TRBD2 TRBV25-1 .
CASSDVHWEQYF TGTGCCAGCAGTGACGTACATTGGGAGCAGTACTTC TRBJ2-7 . TRBV25-1 few
CSFHQRGKAWTDTQYF TGCAGCTTCCACCAAAGGGGGAAAGCTTGGACAGATACGCAGTATTTT TRBJ2-3 . TRBV29-1 .
CASRSITGPGDEKLFF TGTGCCAGCAGATCCATCACGGGACCGGGGGATGAAAAACTGTTTTTT TRBJ1-4 . TRBV9 .
CASGVSGLMNTEAFF TGTGCCAGCGGAGTCTCAGGACTTATGAACACTGAAGCTTTCTTT TRBJ1-1 . TRBV5-4 few
CASGRGTSGRGTDTQYF TGTGCCAGCGGACGAGGGACTAGCGGGAGGGGCACAGATACGCAGTATTTT TRBJ2-3 TRBD2 TRBV5-4 once
CASSLEAGRDTQYF TGTGCCAGCAGCTTGGAGGCGGGGCGTGATACGCAGTATTTT TRBJ2-3 . TRBV5-4 .
CASSIHWNTGELFF TGTGCCAGTAGTATTCACTGGAACACCGGGGAGCTGTTTTTT TRBJ2-2 . TRBV19 .
CAWSGSQRDYNEQFF TGTGCCTGGAGTGGTAGTCAGCGGGACTACAATGAGCAGTTCTTC TRBJ2-1 TRBD2 TRBV30 .
CASSPTPGGTYEQYF TGTGCCAGCAGCCCCACCCCGGGAGGCACCTACGAGCAGTACTTC TRBJ2-7 TRBD2 TRBV27 .
CASSPRVAGNTGELFF TGTGCCAGCAGCCCCCGGGTAGCGGGAAACACCGGGGAGCTGTTTTTT TRBJ2-2 TRBD2 TRBV9 .
CASSLQAGGSHEQYF TGCGCCAGCAGCTTGCAGGCGGGAGGTTCCCACGAGCAGTACTTC TRBJ2-7 TRBD2 TRBV5-1 .
CASSIDRAVTGELFF TGTGCCAGTAGTATAGACAGGGCGGTCACCGGGGAGCTGTTTTTT TRBJ2-2 . TRBV19 .
CASSSRAAYEQYF TGTGCCAGCAGTAGCAGGGCAGCCTACGAGCAGTACTTC TRBJ2-7 . TRBV6-1 .
CASSPTASGAYNEQFF TGCGCCAGCAGCCCCACCGCTAGCGGAGCCTACAATGAGCAGTTCTTC TRBJ2-1 TRBD2 TRBV5-1 .
CATSRDQGGNTEAFF TGTGCCACCAGCAGAGATCAAGGGGGGAACACTGAAGCTTTCTTT TRBJ1-1 . TRBV15 .
CASSSTQGGNEQFF TGCGCCAGCAGCTCGACTCAGGGTGGGAATGAGCAGTTCTTC TRBJ2-1 . TRBV5-1 .
CASREGVSGANVLTF TGTGCCAGCAGGGAGGGTGTCTCTGGGGCCAACGTCCTGACTTTC TRBJ2-6 . TRBV7-9 .
CASREGLQETQYF TGTGCCAGCAGGGAGGGACTGCAAGAGACCCAGTACTTC TRBJ2-5 . TRBV2 .
CASSIRLAGAYEQYF TGTGCCAGTAGTATCCGACTAGCGGGAGCCTACGAGCAGTACTTC TRBJ2-7 TRBD2 TRBV19 .
CASRLKAWLNHEQYF TGTGCTAGCAGGCTCAAAGCGTGGCTGAACCACGAGCAGTACTTC TRBJ2-7 . TRBV7-2 .
CASSPRGMETQYF TGTGCCAGTAGCCCAAGAGGGATGGAGACCCAGTACTTC TRBJ2-5 . TRBV19 .
CSVETVPNEKLFF TGCAGCGTGGAGACAGTACCTAATGAAAAACTGTTTTTT TRBJ1-4 . TRBV29-1 .
CASSLIGGLAGQETQYF TGTGCTAGCAGCTTAATTGGAGGACTAGCGGGGCAAGAGACCCAGTACTTC TRBJ2-5 TRBD2 TRBV7-7 .
CSVVPTWDRGRRTQYF TGCAGCGTTGTCCCCACCTGGGACAGGGGGCGACGGACCCAGTACTTC TRBJ2-5 TRBD1 TRBV29-1 .